These 2 T cell receptor beta chains share one sample of origin, sequenced in a study of blood T cell repertoires in COVID-19. Generated by immunoSEQ multiplex PCR, the TCRdb table keeps only in-frame clones and is missing some. The table shows hundreds of thousands of clones, with roughly 85% occurring only once. Sequenced sample: peripheral blood. These receptors all come from a woman in her forties with active or convalescent COVID-19.

V usage is TRBV25-1 and J usage is TRBJ2-5; TRBD2 agrees at 7 bases. V lost 4 bases to trimming and J lost 5 bases; unmatched junction nucleotides: 13. The CDR3 length is 16 residues. Looked up from germline, CDR1 is MGHDK and CDR2 is SYGVNS. DNA for the CDR3: TGTGCCAGCAGTGGTAGCGGGCTCAAGGTAGGGGAGACCCAGTACTTC. Translated, it gives CASSGSGLKVGETQYF.

Remarks on this clone: The junction shows a germline mismatch at one end, possibly a read error. The rearrangement joins TRBV5-6 to TRBJ2-5; 8 nucleotides line up with TRBD1. The germline V gene has CDR1 SGHDT and CDR2 YYEEEE. The CDR3 runs to 14 residues. The CDR3 region has the DNA TGTGCCAGCAGCTTGTTAGGTTTACAGGGGGGACAGAACTTC. Its protein is CASSLLGLQGGQNF.